What follows describes a single T cell receptor (beta chain). Its antigen is unknown. The study reverse transcribed the entire isolated RNA, so it sequenced expressed TCRB transcripts. Sequencing was performed with immunoSEQ multiplex PCR; in TCRdb, only in-frame clones are kept and a portion is missing. The sample yields fewer than 20,000 clones, about three quarters seen once. This sample is drawn from a study of beta chain features in type 1 diabetes. Regarding the study as a whole: The study found that naive, central memory and Treg TCRB repertoires appeared more similar in patients than in healthy donors. A moderate, significant TCRB CDR3 shortening appeared in type 1 diabetes across four CD4+ subsets.

Sorted CD4+ subsets: naive, central memory, regulatory, stem cell-like memory (CD45RO/CCR7/CD25/CD127/CD95/CD27 panel). Germline loops: CDR1 SGHTA, CDR2 FQGNSA. V shed 3 bases, J shed 6 bases, and the junction held 8 bases outside the gene matches. The CDR3 has 15 amino acids. The sequenced sample consisted of Tregs from blood. The chain employs TRBV7-2 and TRBJ2-1, with TRBD2 matching 7 bases. This clonotype originated in a man aged 25 to 40 with type 1 diabetes. The chain's CDR3 is CASSFRLLASNEQFF. The CDR3 DNA follows: TGTGCCAGCAGCTTTAGGCTACTAGCGTCCAATGAGCAGTTCTTC.